This TCR beta chain was profiled in a study of T cell repertoires in cytomegalovirus infection. Overall study: Well-studied HLA-B-restricted CMV epitopes were used in the study alongside recently identified HLA-C-restricted ones. Indications came from public TCR beta signatures; they pointed to CMV infection and to a matching HLA type.

TCRdb re-analysed the reads in MiXCR, keeping a single row per CDR3 protein. The sample lists around 570,000 distinct CDR3 sequences, almost 40% occurring once. This CDR3 region has 14 residues. The germline gives CDR1 SGHTA, CDR2 FQGNSA. A note on this clonotype: Its antigen is unknown. Relative to the germline gene, one junction end is altered; a read error may explain this.

The study's findings and limits: Dominating the ex vivo response were HLA-C-restricted CMV-specific TCR beta clonotypes.

The V gene is TRBV7-2, the J gene TRBJ2-5, with 10 bases lining up with TRBD2. This sequence originates from a human donor in good health (CMV status not recorded). Some clones in this sample may be carry-over from other donors' samples. Sequenced here: cultured PBMCs, sampled from culture after CMV antigen stimulation. The CDR3 here is CASSLEPSGGTNRF. As DNA, the CDR3 is TGTGCCAGCAGCTTAGAGCCTAGCGGGGGAACCAATCGTTTC.